These 26 T cell receptor beta chains were all obtained from the same sample, sequenced in a study of T cells in Graves' hyperthyroidism and ophthalmopathy. Researchers amplified the TCR beta CDR3 regions from RNA transcripts. The HTBI primer set drove a first-round RT-PCR of the TCR CDR3. TCRdb redid the calling of the multiplex PCR reads with MiXCR, one entry per CDR3 protein. The table records roughly 660,000 distinct CDR3 sequences, 15% to 20% of them present only once. The specimen was blood. The receptor source for this set is a man aged 45-65 years with Graves' hyperthyroidism.

The chain combines TRBV9 with TRBJ1-4; maybe TRBD1 (6 bases). Trimming stripped 4 bases from V and 2 bases from J, with 15 bases between. CDR1 and CDR2 (germline): SGDLS, YYNGEE. This CDR3 region has 16 residues. Written as DNA, the CDR3 is TGTGCCAGCAGCCCAAAGAGGGGGACTACTAATGAAAAACTGTTTTTT. Translated, it gives CASSPKRGTTNEKLFF. Using reference TRBV9 and TRBJ1-4 for the parts outside the CDR3, the full variable domain is DSGVTQTPKHLITATGQRVTLRCSPRSGDLSVYWYQQSLDQGLQFLIQYYNGEERAKGNILERFSAQQFPDLHSELNLSSLELGDSALYFCASSPKRGTTNEKLFFGSGTQLSVL.

This clonotype occurred a few times. This sequence joins TRBV7-9 and TRBJ2-1, with 10 bases lining up with TRBD2. Per germline, CDR1 SEHNR and CDR2 FQNEAQ (reference sequence). The V and J ends lost 10 bases and 0 bases, in that order; junction bases with no gene match: 9. The CDR3 has 16 residues. Here the CDR3 DNA reads TGTGCCACACCGGGACTAGCGACCCGCTCCTACAATGAGCAGTTCTTC. This codes for CATPGLATRSYNEQFF.

This clonotype was picked up many times. This chain connects TRBV18 to TRBJ1-1; D unresolved. CDR1 and CDR2 from the germline V gene are KGHSH and LQKENI. This CDR3 has 15 residues. The V end was cut by 4 bases, the J end by 1 base, with 13 bases between. In nucleotides, the CDR3 is TGTGCCAGCTCACTTTCGGAAACCTCGAACACTGAAGCTTTCTTT. Protein: CASSLSETSNTEAFF.

This clonotype has just a few counts. The chain employs TRBV28 and TRBJ1-5; TRBD1 matches 12 bases. This CDR3 comprises 15 residues. The trim removed 7 bases at V and 6 bases at J, leaving 7 bases unmatched. Germline-derived CDR1 and CDR2 are MDHEN and SYDVKM. CDR3 amino acids: CASNAGTGGSQPQHF. The CDR3 bases are TGTGCCAGCAATGCCGGGACAGGGGGCTCTCAGCCCCAGCATTTT.

This sequence joins TRBV4-1 and TRBJ1-6; D not resolved. The V and J ends lost 0 bases and 6 bases respectively, with 12 bases between them. CDR3 length equals 16 residues. Germline V gives CDR1 MGHRA, CDR2 YSYEKL. The CDR3 bases are TGCGCCAGCAGCCAAGATCCGGGAGTCCGTAATTCACCCCTCCACTTT. Protein sequence: CASSQDPGVRNSPLHF.

The CDR3 here is CASSSHIGVNYGYTF. The CDR3 nucleotides read TGTGCCAGCAGTTCCCATATTGGAGTCAACTATGGCTACACCTTC. The V and J genes are TRBV6-2 or TRBV6-3 and TRBJ1-2; D gene ambiguous. V dropped 4 bases and J dropped 2 bases, with 14 bases sitting between them. The germline V gene encodes CDR1 MNHEY and CDR2 SVGEGT. CDR3 length: 15 residues.

This clonotype was seen repeatedly, ten times or more. Possible read error: a much larger clone is one base away. This chain connects TRBV7-2 to TRBJ2-1; 10 bases line up with TRBD2. The CDR3 is 15 amino acids. After removal of 6 bases from V and 0 bases from J, the junction contained 2 bases not matched to a gene. Per germline, CDR1 SGHTA and CDR2 FQGNSA. In DNA, the CDR3 is TGTGCCAGCAGGTCTAGCGGGAGCTCCTACAATGAGCAGTTCTTC. This codes for CASRSSGSSYNEQFF.

This clonotype occurred many times. V gene TRBV5-8 combines with J gene TRBJ2-7, with D possibly matching TRBD2 (5 bases). Germline CDR1 SGHTS, CDR2 YDEGEE. V lost 2 bases, J lost 2 bases, and 17 bases lay in between. The CDR3 runs 16 residues. CDR3 nucleotide sequence: TGTGCCAGCAGCTTTAATCGGGGAACAGTAACCTACGAGCAGTACTTC. Its protein is CASSFNRGTVTYEQYF.

The chain uses TRBV29-1 and TRBJ1-1; possible D gene TRBD1, 6 bases. The germline CDR1 and CDR2 sequences are SQVTM and ANQGSEA. This CDR3 contains 14 residues. V was shortened by 5 bases and J by 0 bases, with 13 bases between the two germline ends. DNA for the CDR3: TGCAGCGTTATTAGGACAGACATGAACACTGAAGCTTTCTTT. Its translation is CSVIRTDMNTEAFF.

This clonotype was observed a few times. The rearrangement joins TRBV3-1 to TRBJ2-7; 10 bases align to TRBD2. CDR3 length: 14 residues. V lost 2 bases and J lost 6; bases outside the gene matches: 4. Germline V CDR1 and CDR2: LGHDT, YNNKEL (reference sequence). CDR3 sequence reads: CASSQLAGEFEQYF. The CDR3 DNA is TGTGCCAGCAGCCAACTAGCGGGAGAGTTCGAGCAGTACTTC.

This clonotype has at least ten counts. The chain employs TRBV28 and TRBJ2-2; 9 bases align to TRBD1. CDR1 is MDHEN, CDR2 SYDVKM, per germline. This CDR3 has 14 amino acids. Trimming removed 5 bases from V and 10 bases from J; junction bases left unmatched: 8. The CDR3 spells CASSPWTGVKELFF. The CDR3 DNA sequence: TGTGCCAGCAGTCCCTGGACAGGGGTTAAGGAGCTGTTTTTT.

A few counts support this clonotype. V usage is TRBV28 and J usage is TRBJ1-1, with D possibly being TRBD1 (5 bases). Per germline, CDR1 MDHEN and CDR2 SYDVKM. The V and J ends lost 6 bases and 0 bases respectively, with 17 bases between them. CDR3 length: 16 amino acids. The CDR3 protein is CASRVNGRGMNTEAFF. CDR3 DNA: TGTGCCAGCAGAGTCAACGGGAGGGGTATGAACACTGAAGCTTTCTTT. The complete variable domain, with remaining parts taken from reference TRBV28 and TRBJ1-1, reads DVKVTQSSRYLVKRTGEKVFLECVQDMDHENMFWYRQDPGLGLRLIYFSYDVKMKEKGDIPEGYSVSREKKERFSLILESASTNQTSMYLCASRVNGRGMNTEAFFGQGTRLTVV.

The chain recombines TRBV5-1 with TRBJ1-4; D remains unclear. The V end lost 5 bases, the J end lost 3 bases, and 14 bases lay between the germline ends. In germline, CDR1 is SGHRS, CDR2 YFSETQ. The CDR3 is made up of 15 amino acids. The chain's CDR3 is CASSSAGQANEKLFF. DNA of the CDR3: TGCGCCAGCAGTTCAGCCGGGCAAGCTAATGAAAAACTGTTTTTT.

This clonotype was detected many times. The chain combines TRBV20-1 with TRBJ2-5, with D unclear. The germline V gene has CDR1 DFQATT and CDR2 SNEGSKA (reference sequence). CDR3 length: 14 amino acids. Trimming left V 1 base short and J 5 bases short, with 14 bases between. The CDR3 sequence: CSARVGEGRETQYF. The DNA of the CDR3 is TGCAGTGCTAGAGTGGGTGAAGGAAGGGAGACCCAGTACTTC.

This clonotype was detected only a few times. The gene calls are TRBV19 and TRBJ1-1, with 7 nucleotides matching TRBD1. CDR3 length equals 13 residues. Germline CDR1 is LNHDA and CDR2 is SQIVND (reference sequence). With V trimmed by 6 bases and J by 3 bases, 4 bases remained unmatched. The CDR3 DNA follows: TGTGCCAGTAGGGGGACAGAGTACACTGAAGCTTTCTTT. Protein sequence: CASRGTEYTEAFF.

J is TRBJ2-3 and V is TRBV6-1; D perhaps matches TRBD1 (6 bases). Germline-derived CDR1 and CDR2 are MNHNS and SASEGT. This CDR3 spans 14 amino acids. With 7 bases removed from V and 6 bases from J, the gap between germline ends came to 17 bases. Here the CDR3 DNA reads TGTGCCAGCACCCTGAGCAGGGGCAGGGATACGCAGTATTTT. Translating gives CASTLSRGRDTQYF.

The V and J genes are TRBV27 and TRBJ2-7; D is uncertain. Trimming stripped 5 bases from V and 2 bases from J, with 13 bases between. The CDR3 has 14 amino acids. Per the germline V gene, CDR1 is MNHEY and CDR2 is SMNVEV (reference sequence). Here the CDR3 DNA reads TGTGCCAGCAGTCCTCTGAAAGCAACCTACGAGCAGTACTTC. Translated, it gives CASSPLKATYEQYF.

J is TRBJ1-6 and V is TRBV25-1; D might be TRBD1 (6 bases). This CDR3 comprises 15 residues. Per the germline V gene, CDR1 is MGHDK and CDR2 is SYGVNS. Trimming took 2 bases from V and 5 from J, leaving 10 bases between them. CDR3 protein: CASSEQGWHNSPLHF. CDR3 in DNA: TGTGCCAGCAGTGAACAGGGGTGGCATAATTCACCCCTCCACTTT.

J is TRBJ2-1 and V is TRBV7-2; D is ambiguous. Trimming stripped 5 bases from V and 9 bases from J, with 14 bases between. The CDR3 totals 13 residues. CDR1 and CDR2 (germline): SGHTA, FQGNSA. CDR3 sequence (DNA): TGTGCCAGCAGCACCACCGAGGCTCTTGAGCAGTTCTTC. The encoded protein is CASSTTEALEQFF.

In regard to this clonotype: It may be a read error: a sequence one base away is much more abundant. This sequence joins TRBV20-1 and TRBJ2-3; TRBD2 agrees at 11 bases. Germline CDR1 reads DFQATT; CDR2 reads SNEGSKA (reference sequence). This CDR3 has 16 amino acids. Written as DNA, the CDR3 is TGCAGTGCTAGAGGGGGGCTAGCGGGAGGAGGAGATACGCAGGATTTT. Encoded protein: CSARGGLAGGGDTQDF.

Worth noting for this clonotype: A much bigger clone sits one base away, suggesting this may be a read error. The chain couples TRBV20-1 to TRBJ2-1; D uncertain. The germline V gene has CDR1 DFQATT and CDR2 SNEGSKA (reference sequence). V lost 6 bases and J lost 2, with 14 bases in between. This CDR3 is built from 14 residues. CDR3 DNA: TGCAGTGCCACCCAAGCGTGGCCCTACAATGAGCAGTTCTTC. Its translation is CSATQAWPYNEQFF.

This chain connects TRBV2 to TRBJ2-7; tentative D call: TRBD1 (7 bases). CDR3 length: 14 residues. With 6 bases removed from V and 5 bases from J, the gap between germline ends came to 17 bases. Germline V lookup: CDR1 SNHLY, CDR2 FYNNEI. CDR3 protein: CASSLFDREDEQYF. CDR3 nucleotide sequence: TGTGCCAGCAGCTTATTTGACAGGGAGGACGAGCAGTACTTC.

Points on this clonotype: A much larger clone lies one base from this, so it may be a read error. This chain uses TRBV6-1 with TRBJ2-6, with D tentatively TRBD1 (5 bases). The CDR3 is 15 amino acids. Germline V gives CDR1 MNHNS, CDR2 SASEGT. CDR3 DNA sequence: TGTGCCAGCAGCAGACAGTCTTTTGGGACCAACGTCCTGACTTTC. As protein: CASSRQSFGTNVLTF.

This clonotype was recorded many times. This chain connects TRBV19 to TRBJ2-5; possible D gene TRBD1, 5 bases. The V gene's germline CDR1 is LNHDA and CDR2 SQIVND (reference sequence). The CDR3 has 13 amino acids. V shed 5 bases and J shed 3 bases, with 10 bases lying between them. The CDR3 DNA reads as TGTGCCAGTAGTCCCGGACACGAAGAGACCCAGTACTTC. Protein: CASSPGHEETQYF.

CDR3 in amino acids: CASSDWNNEQFF. For the CDR3, the DNA is TGTGCCAGCAGCGACTGGAACAATGAGCAGTTCTTC. This chain joins TRBV6-1 and TRBJ2-1, with D unresolved. Deletions cut 6 bases from V and 5 bases from J, with 8 bases between. The V gene's germline CDR1 is MNHNS and CDR2 SASEGT. The CDR3 extends over 12 amino acids.

Many counts were recorded for this clonotype. V gene TRBV28 combines with J gene TRBJ1-5, with D hard to call. Germline V gene sequence: CDR1 MDHEN, CDR2 SYDVKM. V shed 3 bases and J shed 5 bases, with 11 bases lying between them. The length of the CDR3 is 14 residues. The DNA of the CDR3 is TGTGCCAGCAGTTTGATCGGGTTTCATCAGCCCCAGCATTTT. Translated, it gives CASSLIGFHQPQHF.